This T cell receptor (beta chain) appears in the sequencing data of a study of T cell responses to AZD1222 COVID-19 vaccine. The repertoire was sequenced with immunoSEQ multiplex PCR; TCRdb's copy has only in-frame clones and lacks some. Of about 150,000 clones in the sample, approximately 90% were seen once. Material: peripheral blood, obtained 28 days after the second AZD1222 dose. The TCR originated in an adult who received the AZD1222 COVID-19 vaccine.

The CDR3 sequence: CASSLGGYQGISPLHF. The CDR3 DNA is TGTGCCAGCAGCTTAGGGGGCTACCAGGGAATTTCACCCCTCCACTTT. The V gene is TRBV11-2, the J gene TRBJ1-6; a possible D gene is TRBD1 (5 bases). The V gene's germline CDR1 is SGHAT and CDR2 FQNNGV. V lost 1 base, J lost 9 bases, and 16 bases lay in between. This CDR3 contains 16 residues.